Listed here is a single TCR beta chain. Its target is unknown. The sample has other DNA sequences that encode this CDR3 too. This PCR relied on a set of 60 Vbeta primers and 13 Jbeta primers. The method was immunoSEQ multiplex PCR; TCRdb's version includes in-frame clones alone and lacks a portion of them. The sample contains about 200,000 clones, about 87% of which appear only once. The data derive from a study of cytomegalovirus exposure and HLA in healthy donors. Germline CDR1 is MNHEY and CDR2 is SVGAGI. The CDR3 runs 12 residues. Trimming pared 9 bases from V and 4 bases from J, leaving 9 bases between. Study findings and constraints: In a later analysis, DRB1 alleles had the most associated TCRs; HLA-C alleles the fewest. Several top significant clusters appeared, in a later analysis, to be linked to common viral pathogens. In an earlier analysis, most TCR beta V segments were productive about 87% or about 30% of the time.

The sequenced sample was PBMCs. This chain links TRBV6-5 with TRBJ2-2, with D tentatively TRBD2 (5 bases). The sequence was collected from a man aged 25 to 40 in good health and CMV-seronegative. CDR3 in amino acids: CASTRGTGELFF. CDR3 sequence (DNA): TGTGCCAGTACACGGGGCACCGGGGAGCTGTTTTTT.